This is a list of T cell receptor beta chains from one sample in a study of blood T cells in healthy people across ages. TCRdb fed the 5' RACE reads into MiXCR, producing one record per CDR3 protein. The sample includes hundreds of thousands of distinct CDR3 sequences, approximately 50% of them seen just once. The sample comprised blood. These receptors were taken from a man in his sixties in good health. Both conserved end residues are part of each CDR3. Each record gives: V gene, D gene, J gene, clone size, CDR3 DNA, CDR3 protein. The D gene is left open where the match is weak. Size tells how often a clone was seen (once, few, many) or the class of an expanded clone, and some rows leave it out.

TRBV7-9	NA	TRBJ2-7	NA	TGTGCCAGCAGGGACTCGAACAGCTACAATGAGCAGTACTTC	CASRDSNSYNEQYF
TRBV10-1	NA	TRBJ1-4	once	TGCGCCAGCAGTGGAGAGCTCAGGGAAAAACTGTTTTTT	CASSGELREKLFF
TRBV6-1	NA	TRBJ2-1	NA	TGTGCCAGCACAGGGTTCTCCTACAATGAGCAGTTCTTC	CASTGFSYNEQFF
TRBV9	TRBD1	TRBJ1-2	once	TGTGCCAGCAGCGAGGGGGGACAGGGATCCTATGGCTACACCTTC	CASSEGGQGSYGYTF
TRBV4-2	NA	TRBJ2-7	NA	TGTGCCAGCAGCCAACGTCGGGGCGGAGGGAGCTCCTACAACGAGCAGTACTTC	CASSQRRGGGSSYNEQYF
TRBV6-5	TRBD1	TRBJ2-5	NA	TGTGCCAGCAGTGGGCCCGGGACAGGGCAAGAGACCCAGTACTTC	CASSGPGTGQETQYF
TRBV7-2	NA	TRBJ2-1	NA	TGTGCCAGCAGCATCGGACTACGTGCCTACAATGAGCAGTTCTTC	CASSIGLRAYNEQFF
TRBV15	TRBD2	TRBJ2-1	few	TGTGCCACCAGCTTTCGGGGGGGCGATGAGCAGTTCTTC	CATSFRGGDEQFF
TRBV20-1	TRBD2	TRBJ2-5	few	TGCAGTGCTGGACCGACTAGCGGGGGGGCCGGCGTTATGAAGACCCAGTACTTC	CSAGPTSGGAGVMKTQYF
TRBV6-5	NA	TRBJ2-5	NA	TGTGCCAGCAGCCCCGGACGGGTCTTGGGGGAGACCCAGTACTTC	CASSPGRVLGETQYF
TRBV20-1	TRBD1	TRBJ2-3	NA	TGCAGCCCAGACAGGGGTTTCCTCACAGATACGCAGTATTTT	CSPDRGFLTDTQYF
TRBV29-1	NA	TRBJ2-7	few	TGCAGCGTGGCTAGGGCCAATGCGGTCGAGCAGTACTTC	CSVARANAVEQYF
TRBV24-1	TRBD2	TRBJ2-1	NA	TGTGCCACCAGTGATTCGATAGCGGGGGTTATGAATGAGCAGTTCTTC	CATSDSIAGVMNEQFF
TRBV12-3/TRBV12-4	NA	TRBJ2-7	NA	TGTGCCAGCAGGCCTACAGGGTTCTCCTACGAGCAGTACTTC	CASRPTGFSYEQYF
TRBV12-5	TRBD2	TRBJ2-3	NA	TGTGCTAGTGGTTTGACTAGCGGCAACACAGATACGCAGTATTTT	CASGLTSGNTDTQYF
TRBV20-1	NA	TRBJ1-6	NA	TGCAGTGCTACCCCAGGGCGATCCTATAATTCACCCCTCCACTTT	CSATPGRSYNSPLHF
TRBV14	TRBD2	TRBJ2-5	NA	TGTGCCAGCAGCGGGGAGACTAGCGGAAAAGAGACCCAGTACTTC	CASSGETSGKETQYF
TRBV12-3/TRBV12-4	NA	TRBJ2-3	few	TGTGCCAGCAGGCTTACCGATACGCAGTATTTT	CASRLTDTQYF
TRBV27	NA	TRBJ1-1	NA	TGTGCCAGCAGTTTAGGCCTACTCTCAAAAGAAGCTTTCTTT	CASSLGLLSKEAFF
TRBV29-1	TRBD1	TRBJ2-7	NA	TGCAGCAGCACACAGGGGGTGAAAGATGAGCAGTACTTC	CSSTQGVKDEQYF
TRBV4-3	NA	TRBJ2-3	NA	TGCGCCAGCAGCCACCTTCGAGCAGATACGCAGTATTTT	CASSHLRADTQYF
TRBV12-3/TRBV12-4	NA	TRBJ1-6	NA	TGTGCCAGCAGTCCGGGGGCCCGTAATTCACCCCTCCACTTT	CASSPGARNSPLHF
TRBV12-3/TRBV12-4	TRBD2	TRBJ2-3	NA	TGTGCCAGCACCCGCCCAGCGGGGTCTAGCACAGATACGCAGTATTTT	CASTRPAGSSTDTQYF
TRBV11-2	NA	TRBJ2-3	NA	TGTGCCAGCAGCTTAGCCCCGGCTCGCACAGATACGCAGTATTTT	CASSLAPARTDTQYF
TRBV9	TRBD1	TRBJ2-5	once	TGTGCCAGCAGCAGACAACAGGGGGTCGGAGAGACCCAGTACTTC	CASSRQQGVGETQYF
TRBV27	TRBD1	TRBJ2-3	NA	TGTGCCAGCAGTTTCTGGACAGGGTCAGATACGCAGTATTTT	CASSFWTGSDTQYF
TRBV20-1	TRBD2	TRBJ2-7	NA	TGCAGTGCTGTAACTAGCGGGGACGAGCAGTACTTC	CSAVTSGDEQYF
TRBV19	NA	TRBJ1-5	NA	TGTGCCAGTAGTATAGGGAGGGGAAATCAGCCCCAGCATTTT	CASSIGRGNQPQHF
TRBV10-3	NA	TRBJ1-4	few	TGTGCCATCAGGGACCCGACACGGGTAGGAGAAAAACTGTTTTTT	CAIRDPTRVGEKLFF
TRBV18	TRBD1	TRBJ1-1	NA	TGTGCCAGCTCACCAGACAGGGGGTCTCAAGCTTTCTTT	CASSPDRGSQAFF
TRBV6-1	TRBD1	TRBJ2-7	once	TGTGCCAGCAGGGCAACAAGGGACAGAACCTACGAGCAGTACTTC	CASRATRDRTYEQYF
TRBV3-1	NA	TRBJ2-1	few	TGTGCCAGCAGCCAAGCTGCTTCTAGGGGTGAGCAGTTCTTC	CASSQAASRGEQFF
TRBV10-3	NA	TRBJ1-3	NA	TGTGCCATCAGTGATATTCGGAGCTCTGGAAACACCATATATTTT	CAISDIRSSGNTIYF
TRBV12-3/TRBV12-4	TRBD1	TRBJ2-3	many	TGTGCCAGCAAATGGACAGGGGGCAGATCAGATGCGCAGTATTTT	CASKWTGGRSDAQYF
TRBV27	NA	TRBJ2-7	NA	TGTGCCAGCAGTTCCATGGGACTGGGGGACGAGCAGTACTTC	CASSSMGLGDEQYF
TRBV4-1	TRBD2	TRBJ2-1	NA	TGCGCCAGCAGCCCACGACTAGCGGGTTCCGCCTACAATGAGCAGTTCTTC	CASSPRLAGSAYNEQFF
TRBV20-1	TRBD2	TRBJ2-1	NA	TGCAGTGCCCACACTGGGCGGGGGTCTTACAATGAGCAGTTCTTC	CSAHTGRGSYNEQFF
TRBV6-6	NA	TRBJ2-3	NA	TGTGCCAGCAGTTACTCCGCGGGGGCTAGCACAGATACGCAGTATTTT	CASSYSAGASTDTQYF
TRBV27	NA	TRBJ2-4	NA	TGTGCCAGCAGTTCCGGGACACTCATAGCCAAAAACATTCAGTACTTC	CASSSGTLIAKNIQYF
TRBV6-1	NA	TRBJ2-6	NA	TGTGCCAGCAGTGAAGCCCACCTTTATTCTGGGGCCAACGTCCTGACTTTC	CASSEAHLYSGANVLTF
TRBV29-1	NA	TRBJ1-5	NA	TGCAGCGTTAGGGAGGGAGAAGGTCAGCCCCAGCATTTT	CSVREGEGQPQHF
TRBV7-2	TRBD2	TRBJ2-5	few	TGTGCCAGCAGCTCGGGACTAGCGGGGGCTCGGGAGACCCAGTACTTC	CASSSGLAGARETQYF
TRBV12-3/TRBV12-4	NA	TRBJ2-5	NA	TGTGCCAGCAGTTTAGCCCAGGGTAGTGGGGAGACCCAGTACTTC	CASSLAQGSGETQYF
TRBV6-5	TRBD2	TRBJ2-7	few	TGTGCCAGCAGTTACTCTTCTAGCGGCGCGAGCTCCTACGAGCAGTACTTC	CASSYSSSGASSYEQYF
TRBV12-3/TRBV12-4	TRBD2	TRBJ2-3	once	TGTGCCAGCAGTTTGGGACTAGCGTTTAGCACAGATACGCAGTATTTT	CASSLGLAFSTDTQYF
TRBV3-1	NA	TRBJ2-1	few	TGTGCCAGCAGGGCCTCTGAGAGCGTACGCAATGAGCAGTTCTTC	CASRASESVRNEQFF
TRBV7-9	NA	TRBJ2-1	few	TGTGCCAGCAGGCCAGGATTAGGTGGCTCAATGGATGAGCAGTTCTTC	CASRPGLGGSMDEQFF
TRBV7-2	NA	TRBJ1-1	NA	TGTGCCAGCAGCCCCGCGGGGGGTAGGACTGAAGCTTTCTTT	CASSPAGGRTEAFF